The 16 T cell receptor beta chains listed next were all sequenced from one sample in a study of cytomegalovirus exposure and HLA in healthy donors. Some clones are missing from TCRdb's copy, which holds only in-frame ones; the method was immunoSEQ multiplex PCR. The sample shows more than 90,000 clones, about 85% of them seen only once. Sequenced material: PBMCs. These receptors were collected from a man younger than 35 in good health and CMV-seropositive.

This chain uses TRBV2 with TRBJ2-5; 10 bases are shared with TRBD2. Germline V gene data show CDR1 as SNHLY and CDR2 as FYNNEI. The CDR3 has 15 residues. Trimming took 1 base from V and 3 from J; bases not matched to a gene: 2. CDR3 bases: TGTGCCAGCAGTGAAGAGAGCGGGGGGGAAGAGACCCAGTACTTC. Translating it yields CASSEESGGEETQYF.

The chain recombines TRBV9 with TRBJ2-1; TRBD2 aligns across 10 bases. Losses at the gene ends were 4 bases for V and 9 bases for J; bases not matched to a gene: 10. Germline V gives CDR1 SGDLS, CDR2 YYNGEE. This CDR3 has 15 residues. The CDR3, as DNA: TGTGCCAGCAGCCGGGCAGCGGGGGGGCAGGGTGAGCAGTTCTTC. Protein sequence: CASSRAAGGQGEQFF.

The chain has TRBV19 and TRBJ1-5; 10 bases fit TRBD1. This CDR3 comprises 19 residues. CDR1 and CDR2 (germline): LNHDA, SQIVND (reference sequence). V trimming: 3 bases; J trimming: 6 bases; junction bases outside the gene matches: 17. The CDR3 DNA is TGTGCCAGTAGTATTTTATCCAGACAGGGGGCTCTGTTAAGTCAGCCCCAGCATTTT. Its translation: CASSILSRQGALLSQPQHF.

The chain combines TRBV19 with TRBJ2-5; 7 bases map to TRBD2. CDR1 and CDR2 (germline): LNHDA, SQIVND (reference sequence). V trimming: 5 bases; J trimming: 5 bases; junction bases outside the gene matches: 8. This CDR3 spans 14 amino acids. The CDR3 here is CASSPGLGVETQYF. Written as DNA, the CDR3 is TGTGCCAGTAGTCCCGGACTAGGGGTGGAGACCCAGTACTTC.

This chain connects TRBV12-5 to TRBJ2-5, with D perhaps TRBD1 (6 bases). The germline V gene has CDR1 LGHNT and CDR2 FRNRAP. This CDR3 is 16 amino acids long. Trimming removed 0 bases at V and 8 bases at J, with 19 bases between. The DNA for the CDR3 is TGTGCTAGTGGTTTGGTACTTGGGTGGGGGCGCGAAACCCAGTACTTC. Its protein is CASGLVLGWGRETQYF.

This rearrangement joins TRBV27 to TRBJ1-2, with D possibly matching TRBD1 (6 bases). CDR1 is MNHEY, CDR2 SMNVEV, per germline (reference sequence). This CDR3 region has 13 residues. Trimming removed 7 bases at V and 5 bases at J, with 14 bases between. The CDR3 spells CASKPGGAYGYTF. Written as DNA, the CDR3 is TGTGCCAGCAAACCCGGGGGGGCTTATGGCTACACCTTC.

This clone was counted a single time. The chain carries TRBV7-9 and TRBJ2-3; the match to TRBD2 covers 13 bases. The J segment lost 2 bases and the V segment lost 3 bases, leaving 8 bases of the junction unmatched. Germline values: CDR1 SEHNR, CDR2 FQNEAQ (reference sequence). The CDR3 has 18 amino acids. CDR3 loop: CASSLPRLAGGYTDTQYF. Here the CDR3 DNA reads TGTGCCAGCAGCTTGCCCCGACTAGCGGGGGGATACACAGATACGCAGTATTTT.

V usage is TRBV27 and J usage is TRBJ1-4; 8 positions match TRBD1. J gave up 11 bases and V 3 bases, and 8 bases lay outside the gene matches. CDR1 and CDR2 (germline): MNHEY, SMNVEV (reference sequence). The CDR3 sequence is 14 residues long. CDR3 protein: CASSLDRERGKLFF. The CDR3 bases are TGTGCCAGCAGTTTGGACAGGGAACGTGGGAAACTGTTTTTT.

In this sample, this clone turned up a few times. V is TRBV27 and J is TRBJ1-5; 7 bases are shared with TRBD1. The CDR3 loop spans 14 amino acids. J gave up 6 bases and V 7 bases, and 9 bases lay outside the gene matches. Per germline, CDR1 MNHEY and CDR2 SMNVEV (reference sequence). CDR3 amino acids: CASKPTGAVQPQHF. For the CDR3, the DNA is TGTGCCAGCAAGCCTACAGGGGCAGTTCAGCCCCAGCATTTT.

The chain links TRBV19 to TRBJ1-2, with D unresolved. Trimming left V 6 bases short and J 7 bases short, with 21 bases between. Germline CDR1 LNHDA, CDR2 SQIVND (reference sequence). This CDR3 comprises 15 residues. The CDR3 nucleotides are TGTGCCAGTAGACGGACTTTTGAGACGGCTATTGGCTACACCTTC. Its protein product is CASRRTFETAIGYTF.

To note about this clone: At one end the junction does not follow the germline gene, possibly because of a read error. The chain is built from TRBV18 and TRBJ2-7, with D tentatively TRBD1 (6 bases). The V gene's germline CDR1 is KGHSH and CDR2 LQKENI. The CDR3 is 14 amino acids. Here the CDR3 DNA reads TGTGCCAGCTCACCACCTGGGGCCGACAGGCTCCCTATCTTC. It specifies CASSPPGADRLPIF.

This chain connects TRBV15 to TRBJ2-2, with a tentative D call TRBD2 (5 bases). Trimming cost V 3 bases and J 6 bases, with 11 bases left between them. CDR1 is LNHNV and CDR2 is YYDKDF in the germline V gene (reference sequence). This CDR3 has 14 residues. The CDR3 is CATSREREAGELFF. CDR3 coding DNA: TGTGCCACCAGCAGGGAGAGGGAAGCCGGGGAGCTGTTTTTT.

This chain joins TRBV19 and TRBJ1-5; D unresolved. The CDR3 consists of 16 residues. Germline CDR1 and CDR2: LNHDA and SQIVND (reference sequence). V gave up 3 bases and J gave up 2 bases, with 14 bases separating them. The CDR3 here is CASSIGTRAGNQPQHF. The CDR3 DNA is TGTGCCAGTAGTATTGGAACGAGGGCGGGCAATCAGCCCCAGCATTTT.

The chain carries TRBV7-2 and TRBJ2-7, with D maybe TRBD1 (6 bases). Germline V gene data show CDR1 as SGHTA and CDR2 as FQGNSA. The CDR3 extends over 15 amino acids. V shed 0 bases and J shed 3 bases, with 12 bases lying between them. The CDR3 sequence: CASSLAWHRDYEQYF. In nucleotides, the CDR3 is TGTGCCAGCAGCTTAGCGTGGCACAGGGACTACGAGCAGTACTTC.

The chain links TRBV7-8 to TRBJ2-4, with D possibly matching TRBD1 (6 bases). CDR1 SGHVS and CDR2 FQNEAQ come from the germline V gene. The CDR3 contains 16 residues. V was shortened by 1 base and J by 0 bases, with 10 bases between the two germline ends. DNA of the CDR3: TGTGCCAGCAGCTTAGTGGGCAGGGGAGCCAAAAACATTCAGTACTTC. This translates into CASSLVGRGAKNIQYF.

This chain joins TRBV4-2 and TRBJ2-1; TRBD2 is a possible D gene (6 bases). Between the trimmed V and J ends, which lost 3 bases and 9 bases, there was a span of 18 bases. The CDR3 runs 15 residues. Germline CDR1 and CDR2: LGHNA and YNFKEQ. The CDR3 nucleotides are TGTGCCAGCAGCCAGGAAGCGGGTCTAGTAGGTGAGCAGTTCTTC. Its protein is CASSQEAGLVGEQFF.